This TCR beta chain originates from a study of CD4 T cells in relation to SARS-CoV-2 and coronaviruses. General study points: The assay detects memory recall responses, not culture-primed primary responses. No donor gave both pre-pandemic and post-infection samples.

Uncultured naive and memory CD4+ T cells supplied DNA for deep TCR-beta sequencing. Produced via immunoSEQ multiplex PCR; TCRdb's table is partial and in-frame only. The table records about 59,000 clones, roughly 85% of them present only once. Before the COVID-19 pandemic, during about 2011-2019, CD4+ T cells were taken from unexposed donors. Naive and memory CD4+ T cells came from enriched cryopreserved PBMCs. Turning to this clone: Its target is unknown.

The CDR3 is 13 amino acids. Germline loops: CDR1 SGHVS, CDR2 FQNEAQ. V trimming: 8 bases; J trimming: 5 bases; junction bases outside the gene matches: 5. The material sequenced was memory CD4+ T cells from PBMCs. This chain uses TRBV7-8 with TRBJ1-5; TRBD1 matches 8 bases. This receptor was taken from a human donor in good health. CDR3: CASGGQGDQPQHF. The CDR3, as DNA: TGTGCCAGCGGCGGACAGGGCGATCAGCCCCAGCATTTT.